This TCR beta chain was sequenced for a study of Graves' ophthalmopathy and Graves' hyperthyroidism. Amplifying from RNA transcripts, the study obtained TCR beta CDR3 regions. An opening RT-PCR round employed HTBI primers and preceded a second-round multiplex PCR. In TCRdb, the multiplex PCR reads were re-called with MiXCR into one record per CDR3 protein. Of around 400,000 distinct CDR3 sequences in the sample, under 25% are singletons; the top ten hold under 3%. This CDR3 has 15 residues. Per the germline V gene, CDR1 is MNHNS and CDR2 is SASEGT. Trimming took 3 bases from V and 0 from J, leaving 12 bases between them. This clonotype has only a few counts.

The chain joins TRBV6-1 to TRBJ2-7; D gene ambiguous. Sample: peripheral blood. The receptor comes from a young woman with stable Graves' hyperthyroidism. DNA of the CDR3: TGTGCCAGCAGTGAGAGGCATCCATACTCCTACGAGCAGTACTTC. Protein product: CASSERHPYSYEQYF.